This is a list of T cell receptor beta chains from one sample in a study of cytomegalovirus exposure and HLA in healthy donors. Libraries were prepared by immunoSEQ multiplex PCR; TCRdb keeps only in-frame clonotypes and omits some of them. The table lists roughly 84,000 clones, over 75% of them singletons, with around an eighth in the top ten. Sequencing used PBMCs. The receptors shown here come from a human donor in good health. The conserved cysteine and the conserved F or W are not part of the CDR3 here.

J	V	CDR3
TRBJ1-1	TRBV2	ASKAGLVGEAF
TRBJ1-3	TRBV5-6	ASSPTPGNTIY
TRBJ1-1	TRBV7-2	ASSFSGGRTEAF
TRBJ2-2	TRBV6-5	ASSLDRIDTGELF
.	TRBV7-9	ASSLAGDYVYEQY
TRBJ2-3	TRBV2	ASSERSGSDTQY
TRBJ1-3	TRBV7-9	ASSSDRGANTIY
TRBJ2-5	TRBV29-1	SVELIAAQETQY
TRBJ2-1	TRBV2	ASSEGRNSYNEQF
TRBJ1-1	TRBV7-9	ASSLASRGNTEAF
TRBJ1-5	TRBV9	ASSVNLGGDQPQH
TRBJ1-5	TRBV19	ASKGGHYNQPQH
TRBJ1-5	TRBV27	ASSLAGGNQPQH
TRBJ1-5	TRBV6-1	ASSPSTGYQPQH
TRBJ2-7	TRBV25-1	ASSDPGTGTYEQY
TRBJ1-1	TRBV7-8	ASSTTLNPEAF
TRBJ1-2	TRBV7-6	ASSSGHLYGYT
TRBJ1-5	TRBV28	ASSLTVSNQPQH
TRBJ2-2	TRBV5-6	ASSPALRRGGLGGELF
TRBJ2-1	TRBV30	AWSYEVGEQF
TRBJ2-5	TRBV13	ASSHTSGGEETQY
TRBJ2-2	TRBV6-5	ATMLAGGNTGELF
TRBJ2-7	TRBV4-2	ASSQEQRDSYEQY
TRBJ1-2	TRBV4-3	ASSQDPRGPEGYT
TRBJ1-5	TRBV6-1	ASRQSNQPQH
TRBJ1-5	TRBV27	ASSLSWTRGQGEH
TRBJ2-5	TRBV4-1	ASSRGPQETQY
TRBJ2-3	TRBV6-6	ASSYPKRSTDTQY
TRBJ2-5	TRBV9	ASSVDRDKETQY
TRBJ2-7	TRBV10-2	ASRIRDRASYEQY
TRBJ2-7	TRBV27	ASRPGGGPS
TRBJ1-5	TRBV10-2	ASSDRVGNQPQH
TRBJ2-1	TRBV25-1	ASSDVLAEYNEQF
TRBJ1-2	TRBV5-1	ASSLRPTGRASYGYT
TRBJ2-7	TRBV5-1	ASSNGPAILSSYEQY
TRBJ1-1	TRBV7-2	ASSKQGNTEAF
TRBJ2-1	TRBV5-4	ASKSGGARSEQF
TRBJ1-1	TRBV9	ASSEGQGTEAF
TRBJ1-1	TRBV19	ASSVDRVRTEAF
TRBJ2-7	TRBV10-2	ASRDPGATYEQY
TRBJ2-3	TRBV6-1	ASSEGTGGPDTQY
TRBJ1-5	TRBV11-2	ASSLRQSNQPQH
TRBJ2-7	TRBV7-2	ASSLELAYEQY
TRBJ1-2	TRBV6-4	ASSDSRRGYGYT
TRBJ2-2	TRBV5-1	ASRADINTGELF
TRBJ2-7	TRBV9	ASSVGTAAYEQY
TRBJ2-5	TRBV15	ATSRVAQGGPETQY
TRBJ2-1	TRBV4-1	ASSQSAGNSYNEQF
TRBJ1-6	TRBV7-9	ASSGQLSSYNSPLH
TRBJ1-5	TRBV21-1	ASSLGRRGCNQPQH